This record concerns one T cell receptor beta chain sequence. Its antigen is not identified. TCRdb's table, derived via immunoSEQ multiplex PCR, lists solely in-frame clones and lacks some. The sample holds about 2.1 million clones, 93% seen once. This sample is drawn from a study of shared clonotypes between healthy human individuals. Naive CD8 populations comprised CD45RO-negative cells positively selected for CCR7, excluding terminally differentiated effector memory CD45RA+ cells. The healthy adult donors were HIV-negative and reported no recent acute infections or vaccinations. The CDR3 has 13 residues. V lost 7 bases to trimming and J lost 5 bases, with 14 bases between them. Germline V lookup: CDR1 SGDLS, CDR2 YYNGEE. General observations from the study: A reduction in generation probabilities was seen for non-shared clonotypes relative to those shared by all four donors. Larger estimated richness was generally recorded for naive subsets relative to memory subsets. Between a handful of donors, naive CD4 clonotypes were shared at a level of approximately 5%.

The sequence was collected from a man aged 18 to 35 in good health. Some clones in this sample may be carry-over from other donors' samples. The sample comprised naive CD8+ T cells from PBMCs. The chain employs TRBV9 and TRBJ2-3; the D gene is possibly TRBD1 (6 bases). The CDR3 nucleotides read TGTGCCAGCGAGGGGGAAGGCATAGATACGCAGTATTTT. It is translated as CASEGEGIDTQYF. The entire variable domain, with the rest obtained from reference TRBV9 and TRBJ2-3, is as follows: DSGVTQTPKHLITATGQRVTLRCSPRSGDLSVYWYQQSLDQGLQFLIQYYNGEERAKGNILERFSAQQFPDLHSELNLSSLELGDSALYFCASEGEGIDTQYFGPGTRLTVL.